This T cell receptor (beta chain) was sequenced for a study of blood T cell repertoires in COVID-19. In the study overall: From the United States, Italy and Spain came samples of acute and convalescent COVID-19. PBMCs, B-cell-depleted T cells, or T cells provided the cDNA or gDNA that made up the material.

Under the authors' procedure: Counts of nucleated cells, estimated from reference gene primer amplification, were obtained. Using immunoSEQ multiplex PCR, the repertoire was profiled, and TCRdb retains in-frame clones only, with some absent. V, J and clone size reflect that table, while D and trimming were determined from the DNA. The repertoire holds 100,000 to 150,000 clones, with approximately 85% as singletons. Sample: peripheral blood. The sequence was collected from a woman older than 75 with acute or convalescent COVID-19.

Here the CDR3 reads CASSLAANEKLFF. CDR3 bases: TGTGCCAGCAGCTTAGCCGCTAATGAAAAACTGTTTTTT. This chain connects TRBV7-9 to TRBJ1-4; D remains ambiguous. With 0 bases removed from V and 3 bases from J, the gap between germline ends came to 2 bases. The CDR3 runs to 13 residues. Germline values: CDR1 SEHNR, CDR2 FQNEAQ (reference sequence).